The rows below give T cell receptor beta chains drawn from one sample of a study of blood T cell repertoires in COVID-19. This table comes from immunoSEQ multiplex PCR, and its TCRdb copy is limited to in-frame clones, with some not included. The data contain roughly 190,000 clones, less than 85% of them singletons. Sequences were obtained from PBMCs or T cells enriched from blood (not recorded which). The receptors shown here come from a woman in her twenties or thirties who had recovered from COVID-19. CDR3s include the opening cysteine and the closing phenylalanine or tryptophan. The D gene is left open where the match is weak. Clone sizes are given selectively: once, few, many, or a class where the clone is expanded.

J | V | D | size | CDR3 | DNA
TRBJ2-5 | TRBV5-4 | TRBD1 | NA | CASSVGTGGKTQYF | TGTGCCAGCAGCGTTGGGACAGGGGGAAAGACCCAGTACTTC
TRBJ1-1 | TRBV7-2 | NA | NA | CASSLGRNTEAFF | TGTGCCAGCAGCTTAGGCAGGAACACTGAAGCTTTCTTT
TRBJ1-6 | TRBV10-2 | NA | NA | CASSEQGTYNSPLHF | TGCGCCAGCAGTGAGCAGGGCACCTATAATTCACCCCTCCACTTT
TRBJ2-2 | TRBV19 | TRBD2 | NA | CASSIRTRVSGELFF | TGTGCCAGTAGTATTCGGACTAGAGTGTCCGGGGAGCTGTTTTTT
TRBJ1-2 | TRBV27 | NA | NA | CASSSTGFTYGYTF | TGTGCCAGCAGTTCAACAGGGTTTACCTATGGCTACACCTTC
TRBJ2-2 | TRBV7-9 | NA | NA | CASRKRRYTGELFF | TGTGCCAGCAGAAAGCGGAGATACACCGGGGAGCTGTTTTTT
TRBJ2-5 | TRBV4-2 | NA | NA | CASSQSRTSGQGETQYF | TGTGCCAGCAGCCAATCCCGGACTAGTGGGCAGGGGGAGACCCAGTACTTC
TRBJ1-1 | TRBV19 | TRBD1 | NA | CASSTRQGWTEAFF | TGTGCCAGTAGTACGCGACAGGGTTGGACTGAAGCTTTCTTT
TRBJ1-1 | TRBV5-1 | NA | NA | CASSPGNTEAFF | TGCGCCAGCAGCCCCGGGAACACTGAAGCTTTCTTT
TRBJ2-7 | TRBV2 | TRBD1 | NA | CASRVGDRGYEQYF | TGTGCCAGCAGAGTGGGGGACAGGGGCTACGAGCAGTACTTC
TRBJ2-7 | TRBV2 | TRBD2 | few | CASSRGSYEQYF | TGTGCCAGCTCCCGCGGGAGTTACGAGCAGTACTTC
TRBJ2-5 | TRBV2 | TRBD2 | NA | CASSAGLAETQYF | TGTGCCAGCAGTGCGGGACTAGCAGAGACCCAGTACTTC
TRBJ1-1 | TRBV20-1 | NA | NA | CSASSSVTEAFF | TGCAGTGCTAGTAGTTCGGTCACTGAAGCTTTCTTT
TRBJ1-1 | TRBV29-1 | TRBD1 | NA | CSVRGVTEAFF | TGCAGCGTCAGGGGGGTTACTGAAGCTTTCTTT
TRBJ1-5 | TRBV18 | NA | NA | CASSPNFNQPQHF | TGTGCCAGCTCACCTAACTTCAATCAGCCCCAGCATTTT
TRBJ1-5 | TRBV6-5 | TRBD1 | NA | CASSSDRVQPQHF | TGTGCCAGCAGTTCGGACAGGGTTCAGCCCCAGCATTTT
TRBJ1-4 | TRBV20-1 | NA | few | CSALEEKLFF | TGCAGCGCCCTAGAGGAAAAACTGTTTTTT
TRBJ1-1 | TRBV3-1/TRBV3-2 | NA | NA | CASRTYMNTEAFF | TGTGCCAGCAGGACTTACATGAACACTGAAGCTTTCTTT
TRBJ2-6 | TRBV3-1/TRBV3-2 | NA | NA | CASSQGVSGANVLTF | TGTGCCAGCAGCCAAGGCGTCTCTGGGGCCAACGTCCTGACTTTC
TRBJ1-5 | TRBV11-2 | NA | NA | CASSLAPVDQPQHF | TGTGCCAGCAGCTTAGCCCCAGTTGATCAGCCCCAGCATTTT
TRBJ1-1 | TRBV7-2 | NA | NA | CASSFLQANTEAFF | TGTGCCAGCAGCTTCTTACAGGCTAACACTGAAGCTTTCTTT
TRBJ2-7 | TRBV7-8 | TRBD2 | NA | CASSLGLAGVSYEQYF | TGTGCCAGCAGCTTGGGACTAGCGGGCGTTTCCTACGAGCAGTACTTC
TRBJ2-4 | TRBV19 | TRBD2 | once | CASSIGGTSGRAENIQYF | TGTGCCAGTAGTATTGGGGGGACTAGCGGGAGGGCGGAAAACATTCAGTACTTC
TRBJ1-2 | TRBV27 | NA | NA | CASSLPHRRLPARIYGYTF | TGTGCCAGCAGTTTACCTCACAGGCGGCTCCCGGCTAGAATCTATGGCTACACCTTC
TRBJ1-6 | TRBV24-1 | NA | NA | CATPPAIQISSYNSPLHF | TGTGCCACCCCACCCGCGATACAGATTAGCTCCTATAATTCACCCCTCCACTTT
TRBJ2-5 | TRBV27 | TRBD1 | NA | CASGNQGVRTQYF | TGTGCCAGCGGGAACCAGGGGGTTAGGACCCAGTACTTC
TRBJ2-5 | TRBV20-1 | NA | NA | CSANFVHSGYF | TGCAGTGCAAACTTCGTGCACTCAGGATACTTC
TRBJ1-2 | TRBV10-3 | TRBD1 | NA | CAITGTGGFSHYGYTF | TGTGCCATCACTGGGACAGGGGGATTCTCTCACTATGGCTACACCTTC
TRBJ1-1 | TRBV7-6 | TRBD1 | NA | CASSLARWAGGRGTEAFF | TGTGCCAGCAGCTTAGCGAGGTGGGCAGGGGGGAGAGGTACTGAAGCTTTCTTT
TRBJ2-3 | TRBV6-5 | TRBD2 | NA | CASIGRGDSPDTQYF | TGTGCCAGCATTGGGCGGGGGGATTCGCCAGATACGCAGTATTTT